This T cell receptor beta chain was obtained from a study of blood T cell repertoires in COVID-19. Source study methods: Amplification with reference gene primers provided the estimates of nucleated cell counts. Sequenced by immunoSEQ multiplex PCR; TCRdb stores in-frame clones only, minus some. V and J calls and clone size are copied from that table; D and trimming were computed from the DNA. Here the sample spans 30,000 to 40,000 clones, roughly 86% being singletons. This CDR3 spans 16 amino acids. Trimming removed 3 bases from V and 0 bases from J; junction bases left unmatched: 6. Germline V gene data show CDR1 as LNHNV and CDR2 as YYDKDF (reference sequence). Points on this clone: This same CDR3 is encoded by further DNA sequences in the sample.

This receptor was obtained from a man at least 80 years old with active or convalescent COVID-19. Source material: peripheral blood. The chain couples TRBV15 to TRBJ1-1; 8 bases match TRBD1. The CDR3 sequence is CATSRDREGMNTEAFF. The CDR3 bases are TGTGCCACCAGCAGGGACAGGGAAGGTATGAACACTGAAGCTTTCTTT. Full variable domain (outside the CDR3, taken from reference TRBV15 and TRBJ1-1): DAMVIQNPRYQVTQFGKPVTLSCSQTLNHNVMYWYQQKSSQAPKLLFHYYDKDFNNEADTPDNFQSRRPNTSFCFLDIRSPGLGDTAMYLCATSRDREGMNTEAFFGQGTRLTVV.